The rows below give T cell receptor beta chains drawn from one sample of a study of cytomegalovirus exposure and HLA in healthy donors. Repertoires were generated with immunoSEQ multiplex PCR, while TCRdb's copy carries only in-frame clones and drops some. Of some 100,000 clones in the sample, 70% to 80% were seen once. Sequenced: PBMCs. The receptors were gathered from a female donor in good health and CMV-seronegative. The CDR3 runs from the conserved cysteine through the conserved F or W. Each record gives: clone size, V gene, J gene, D gene, CDR3 DNA, CDR3 protein. The D gene is left open where the match is weak. Size is omitted from some rows. Given values are once, few, many or a class for expanded clones.

size: -
V: TRBV6-1
J: TRBJ2-7
D: -
DNA: TGTGCCAGCAGTGAAGTAACACCGTCTGGCGAGCAGTACTTC
CDR3: CASSEVTPSGEQYF

size: -
V: TRBV12-5
J: TRBJ2-7
D: TRBD1
DNA: TGTGCTAGTGGTTTGGTAGTCGGGACAGGGGGCGCCGAGCAGTACTTC
CDR3: CASGLVVGTGGAEQYF

size: -
V: TRBV15
J: TRBJ2-1
D: -
DNA: TGTGCCACCAGCAGAGCCGCGGGTCCGGATAGCTCCTACAATGAGCAGTTCTTC
CDR3: CATSRAAGPDSSYNEQFF

size: -
V: TRBV18
J: TRBJ1-3
D: -
DNA: TGTGCCAGCTCACCACGGTCGTTGAGAGGCTCTGGAAACACCATATATTTT
CDR3: CASSPRSLRGSGNTIYF

size: -
V: TRBV7-7
J: TRBJ2-3
D: -
DNA: TGTGCCAGCAGCTTACGGTCGGGCGGGGGCACAGATACGCAGTATTTT
CDR3: CASSLRSGGGTDTQYF

size: -
V: TRBV29-1
J: TRBJ2-7
D: TRBD1
DNA: TGCAGCGTTGAGGGGGGACAGGGGTCACCCTACGAGCAGTACTTC
CDR3: CSVEGGQGSPYEQYF

size: -
V: TRBV25-1
J: TRBJ2-7
D: TRBD1
DNA: TGTGCCAGCAGCAGACAGGGTGATCTACGTGAGCAGTACTTC
CDR3: CASSRQGDLREQYF

size: -
V: TRBV7-2
J: TRBJ2-7
D: TRBD2
DNA: TGTGCCAGCAGCTCCAGGGAAGGGACTACCGAGCAGTACTTC
CDR3: CASSSREGTTEQYF

size: -
V: TRBV29-1
J: TRBJ1-2
D: -
DNA: TGCAGCGTTGGGGGGGGTCGGGGGGCCGATAACTATGGCTACACCTTC
CDR3: CSVGGGRGADNYGYTF

size: once
V: TRBV27
J: TRBJ1-6
D: -
DNA: TGTGCCAGCAGTTTATTCGCGGGAATGGGGAATTCACCCCTCCACTTT
CDR3: CASSLFAGMGNSPLHF

size: once
V: TRBV30
J: TRBJ2-7
D: -
DNA: TGTGCCTGGAGTAGCCAACGGGAGCAGTACTTC
CDR3: CAWSSQREQYF

size: -
V: TRBV11-2
J: TRBJ2-7
D: -
DNA: TGTGCCAGTGAGGGTAGCGAGCAGTACTTC
CDR3: CASEGSEQYF

size: -
V: TRBV5-1
J: TRBJ1-1
D: -
DNA: TGCGCCAGCAGCTTGGACATGAACACTGAAGCTTTCTTT
CDR3: CASSLDMNTEAFF

size: once
V: TRBV6-1
J: TRBJ1-1
D: -
DNA: TGTGCCAGCAGGGGAGGGCAGACGAACACTGAAGCTTTCTTT
CDR3: CASRGGQTNTEAFF

size: -
V: TRBV29-1
J: TRBJ2-2
D: TRBD2
DNA: TGCAGCGTAAGACTAGCCCGGAGGACCGGGGAGCTGTTTTTT
CDR3: CSVRLARRTGELFF

size: -
V: TRBV6-1
J: TRBJ2-1
D: -
DNA: TGTGCCAGCAGTGAACACGGGGGAGGTAATGAGCAGTTCTTC
CDR3: CASSEHGGGNEQFF

size: -
V: TRBV30
J: TRBJ2-3
D: -
DNA: TGTGCCTGGAGCCCCGGTCCGGTCACAGATACGCAGTATTTT
CDR3: CAWSPGPVTDTQYF

size: -
V: TRBV28
J: TRBJ2-7
D: -
DNA: TGTGCCAGCAGTTCCCTAACTTTGTCGAGCGAGCAGTACTTC
CDR3: CASSSLTLSSEQYF

size: -
V: TRBV11-1
J: TRBJ2-7
D: -
DNA: TGTGCCAGCAGCTTGGTTTCAGGCTACGAGCAGTACTTC
CDR3: CASSLVSGYEQYF

size: -
V: TRBV28
J: TRBJ2-2
D: TRBD1
DNA: TGTGCCAGCAGCACTTACCCCACAACAGGGGCGGCGAACACCGGGGAGCTGTTTTTT
CDR3: CASSTYPTTGAANTGELFF

size: -
V: TRBV4-2
J: TRBJ2-7
D: -
DNA: TGTGCCAGCAGCCAGTCGATCGGGGGCTCCTACGAGCAGTACTTC
CDR3: CASSQSIGGSYEQYF

size: -
V: TRBV19
J: TRBJ1-4
D: -
DNA: TGTGCCAGTAGTACAGGGAACCCTAATGAAAAACTGTTTTTT
CDR3: CASSTGNPNEKLFF

size: -
V: TRBV14
J: TRBJ2-3
D: -
DNA: TGTGCCAGCAGCCAAGCTCGGTCCCCAGATACGCAGTATTTT
CDR3: CASSQARSPDTQYF

size: once
V: TRBV7-2
J: TRBJ1-2
D: -
DNA: TGTGCCAGCAGCTTACTCCTGGCGAGCGACTATGGCTACACCTTC
CDR3: CASSLLLASDYGYTF

size: -
V: TRBV5-6
J: TRBJ2-3
D: TRBD1
DNA: TGTGCCAGCAGCTTGGACAGGGGGAGCACAGATACGCAGTATTTT
CDR3: CASSLDRGSTDTQYF

size: -
V: TRBV2
J: TRBJ2-1
D: TRBD2
DNA: TGTGCCAGCAGTTCGGGACTAGCGAGCTACAATGAGCAGTTCTTC
CDR3: CASSSGLASYNEQFF

size: -
V: TRBV18
J: TRBJ2-7
D: TRBD2
DNA: TGTGCCAGCTCACCAAACCCGACTAGCGGGGGTGGCGAGCAGTACTTC
CDR3: CASSPNPTSGGGEQYF

size: -
V: TRBV28
J: TRBJ2-1
D: TRBD1
DNA: TGTGCCAGCAGCCCCATTCAGGGGGCCCCCTACAATGAGCAGTTCTTC
CDR3: CASSPIQGAPYNEQFF

size: -
V: TRBV14
J: TRBJ1-2
D: TRBD1
DNA: TGTGCCAGCAGCCAAGTTCTCCGACAGGGTGACGATGGCTACACCTTC
CDR3: CASSQVLRQGDDGYTF

size: -
V: TRBV5-1
J: TRBJ1-2
D: -
DNA: TGCGCCAGCAGCTTGGGACATATAGAGAACTATGGCTACACCTTC
CDR3: CASSLGHIENYGYTF

size: -
V: TRBV6-5
J: TRBJ2-3
D: TRBD2
DNA: TGTGCCAGCAGTTCTCGCGGGGGTGGGACAGATACGCAGTATTTT
CDR3: CASSSRGGGTDTQYF

size: -
V: TRBV27
J: TRBJ2-1
D: -
DNA: TGTGCCACGGGCAGGGGCTCGTACAATGAGCAGTTCTTC
CDR3: CATGRGSYNEQFF

size: few
V: TRBV14
J: TRBJ1-6
D: -
DNA: TGTGCCAGCAGCCAGACCCGGGGGGGAAATTCACCCCTCCACTTT
CDR3: CASSQTRGGNSPLHF

size: -
V: TRBV5-1
J: TRBJ1-1
D: TRBD1
DNA: TGCGCCAGCGGGTCCCGGGACAGGGGGGAGGCTTTCTTT
CDR3: CASGSRDRGEAFF

size: once
V: TRBV29-1
J: TRBJ2-3
D: -
DNA: TGCAGCGTTGGGGCCCTTGCGAGAGATACGCAGTATTTT
CDR3: CSVGALARDTQYF

size: -
V: TRBV4-1
J: TRBJ1-1
D: -
DNA: TGCGCCAGCAGCAAGTCCGAGGCCTTAAACACTGAAGCTTTCTTT
CDR3: CASSKSEALNTEAFF

size: -
V: TRBV6-1
J: TRBJ2-5
D: -
DNA: TGTGCCAGCAGTGAACAATTCGTAGCGCAAGAGACCCAGTACTTC
CDR3: CASSEQFVAQETQYF

size: -
V: TRBV6-1
J: TRBJ1-4
D: -
DNA: TGTGCCAGCAGTTCGGGGGGTGTGAGCGAAAAACTGTTTTTT
CDR3: CASSSGGVSEKLFF

size: -
V: TRBV5-1
J: TRBJ1-2
D: TRBD1
DNA: TGCGCCAGCAGCTTGGGACAGGGGTCCTATGGCTACACCTTC
CDR3: CASSLGQGSYGYTF

size: -
V: TRBV19
J: TRBJ1-4
D: TRBD1
DNA: TGTGCCAGTACTATAACCGGGACAGGGGGTGAATGGAATGAAAAACTGTTTTTT
CDR3: CASTITGTGGEWNEKLFF

size: -
V: TRBV19
J: TRBJ2-2
D: -
DNA: TGTGCCAGTAGTACCCGACCTAGCAACACCGGGGAGCTGTTTTTT
CDR3: CASSTRPSNTGELFF

size: -
V: TRBV6-5
J: TRBJ2-1
D: TRBD1
DNA: TGTGCCAGCAGTTACTCGGGGACAGGGGGCAATGAGCAGTTCTTC
CDR3: CASSYSGTGGNEQFF

size: -
V: TRBV9
J: TRBJ2-3
D: -
DNA: TGTGCCAGCAGCGCTTCGTCACGACTTTCAGATACGCAGTATTTT
CDR3: CASSASSRLSDTQYF

size: once
V: TRBV10-3
J: TRBJ2-1
D: -
DNA: TGTGCCATCAGTGAGCGGGGGTCCTACAATGAGCAGTTCTTC
CDR3: CAISERGSYNEQFF

size: -
V: TRBV5-1
J: TRBJ2-5
D: TRBD2
DNA: TGCGCCAGCAGCTTGGGACCCCTAGCGGCCCAAGAGACCCAGTACTTC
CDR3: CASSLGPLAAQETQYF

size: -
V: TRBV19
J: TRBJ1-1
D: TRBD1
DNA: TGTGCCAGTAGTATGGGACAGAGGAACACTGAAGCTTTCTTT
CDR3: CASSMGQRNTEAFF

size: -
V: TRBV6-1
J: TRBJ1-1
D: -
DNA: TGTGCCAGCAGTGAAGAGGACCTCCCGCAGGGGCGGGCTTTCTTT
CDR3: CASSEEDLPQGRAFF

size: few
V: TRBV30
J: TRBJ2-5
D: TRBD2
DNA: TGTGCCTGGAGCATAGCGGGGGGGCCGGGAGAGACCCAGTACTTC
CDR3: CAWSIAGGPGETQYF

size: many
V: TRBV19
J: TRBJ1-1
D: TRBD1
DNA: TGTGCCAGTAGTATAACAGGGGGCACTGAAGCTTTCTTT
CDR3: CASSITGGTEAFF

size: -
V: TRBV7-9
J: TRBJ2-2
D: -
DNA: TGTGCCAGCAGCTTAAGTACCAGGGGGGAGCTGTTTTTT
CDR3: CASSLSTRGELFF

size: -
V: TRBV5-1
J: TRBJ1-2
D: -
DNA: TGCGCCAGCAGCTTTGATGACAGTATCTACTATGGCTACACCTTC
CDR3: CASSFDDSIYYGYTF

size: -
V: TRBV6-5
J: TRBJ1-6
D: -
DNA: TGTGCCAGCAGTTACTCAGGGGACTCCTATAATTCACCCCTCCACTTT
CDR3: CASSYSGDSYNSPLHF

size: -
V: TRBV10-2
J: TRBJ2-1
D: -
DNA: TGCGCCAGCAGTGACCCCGGGGGGCGGATTGAGCAGTTCTTC
CDR3: CASSDPGGRIEQFF

size: -
V: TRBV18
J: TRBJ2-7
D: TRBD2
DNA: TGTGCCAGCTCATCGCTCTCACCCGGACTAGCCGAGCAGTACTTC
CDR3: CASSSLSPGLAEQYF

size: -
V: TRBV7-9
J: TRBJ1-6
D: -
DNA: TGTGCCAGCAGCTGGGCAATCAATAATTCACCCCTCCACTTT
CDR3: CASSWAINNSPLHF

size: -
V: TRBV5-1
J: TRBJ2-5
D: -
DNA: TGCGCCAGCAGCTTGGAAGTTGGGGGGGCGAGAGAGACCCAGTACTTC
CDR3: CASSLEVGGARETQYF

size: -
V: TRBV7-8
J: TRBJ2-5
D: TRBD2
DNA: TGTGCCAGCACTCTCCTCGGGCGAATTAGCGGGGAAGAGACCCAGTACTTC
CDR3: CASTLLGRISGEETQYF

size: -
V: TRBV7-6
J: TRBJ1-1
D: TRBD1
DNA: TGTGCCAGCAGCCCCCCCCCGGGACAGGGGTCGTGGAACACTGAAGCTTTCTTT
CDR3: CASSPPPGQGSWNTEAFF

size: once
V: TRBV7-7
J: TRBJ2-1
D: -
DNA: TGTGCCAGCAGCTTAAACAGGGATAATGAGCAGTTCTTC
CDR3: CASSLNRDNEQFF